The clone carrying this T cell receptor (beta chain) showed up just a few times. Its matching antigen is unknown. This sample includes further DNA sequences coding for the same CDR3. The study separated CD4+ cells into CD45RA+ naive and CD45RA-negative memory subsets. The protocol was immunoSEQ multiplex PCR, while the TCRdb copy is restricted to in-frame clones and leaves out a portion. The sample includes some 2 million clones, roughly 95% of them seen just once. The data are from a study of shared clonotypes between healthy human individuals. For the study at large: CD8 memory received one plate per donor, CD8 naive two, CD4 memory three and CD4 naive three.

There are 12 residues in the CDR3. Germline V lookup: CDR1 SGHRS, CDR2 YFSETQ. Trimming pared 0 bases from V and 3 bases from J, leaving 3 bases between. Whole-study results and caveats: In general, naive subsets displayed greater estimated richness than memory subsets did. Generation probability values for non-shared clonotypes were lower than those for clonotypes shared by all four donors.

The source is a man aged 18 to 35 in good health. Input material: naive CD4+ T cells sorted from blood. Subset given: CD45RA+ positively selected. The rearrangement joins TRBV5-1 to TRBJ1-2; D gene ambiguous. CDR3 DNA sequence: TGCGCCAGCAGCTTGGGTGACTATGGCTACACCTTC. Translation gives CASSLGDYGYTF.